Given below is one T cell receptor (beta chain) in context. The record originates from a study of technical replicates of blood from a handful of donors. The trim removed 1 base at V and 0 bases at J, leaving 6 bases unmatched. There are 18 residues in the CDR3. Germline CDR1 reads SGHDN; CDR2 reads FVKESK. Using immunoSEQ multiplex PCR, the repertoire was profiled, and TCRdb retains in-frame clones only, with some absent. The sample yields under 110,000 clones, approximately 96% seen once. Sequenced material: T cells isolated from PBMCs. This TCR came from a human donor in good health. The chain links TRBV14 to TRBJ2-6; 7 nucleotides align to TRBD2. CDR3 in amino acids: CASSQVGGSPSGANVLTF. The DNA for the CDR3 is TGTGCCAGCAGCCAAGTGGGAGGGAGCCCCTCTGGGGCCAACGTCCTGACTTTC.